This TCR beta chain was sequenced during a study of blood T cell repertoires in COVID-19. In the study overall: The samples span acute and convalescent COVID-19 from the United States, Italy and Spain. T cells, B-cell-depleted T cells, or PBMCs provided the cDNA or gDNA that served as material.

Authors' methods: For nucleated cells, counts were estimated from reference gene primer amplification. The repertoire was sequenced with immunoSEQ multiplex PCR; TCRdb's copy has only in-frame clones and lacks some. From that table come the V and J calls and clone size; the DNA was used to work out D and trimming. This sample carries 200,000 to 250,000 clones, about 90% of them seen once, and the ten largest clones take 10% to 15%. This clone was recorded only once. Germline CDR1 is LNHNV and CDR2 is YYDKDF (reference sequence). The CDR3 is 13 amino acids. The germline V and J ends were trimmed by 1 base and 5 bases, with 7 bases remaining between them.

Sequencing input: peripheral blood. The V and J genes are TRBV15 and TRBJ2-3, with D unresolved. This TCR came from a woman aged 18-29 years who had recovered from COVID-19. The CDR3 loop reads CATSRGGRDTQYF. The DNA of the CDR3 is TGTGCCACCAGCAGAGGAGGAAGAGATACGCAGTATTTT. Using reference TRBV15 and TRBJ2-3 for the parts outside the CDR3, the full variable domain is DAMVIQNPRYQVTQFGKPVTLSCSQTLNHNVMYWYQQKSSQAPKLLFHYYDKDFNNEADTPDNFQSRRPNTSFCFLDIRSPGLGDTAMYLCATSRGGRDTQYFGPGTRLTVL.